This note documents a single T cell receptor beta chain sequence. Its specific antigen is unknown. One base away there is no much larger clone; base qualities are not given. This sample is drawn from a study of cytomegalovirus exposure and HLA in healthy donors listed by TCRdb under 2017. For the wider study: In an earlier analysis of fewer than 750 of the donors, 276 Gb of sequence data and 100 million or so unique TCR beta sequences from about 179 million T cells were reported. The T cell repertoires of several hundred subjects were profiled by immunosequencing and related to cytomegalovirus serostatus. The genetic ancestry cluster associated with self-reported Caucasian donors included 81% of the roughly 360 genotyped donors. HLA typing covered class I and class II loci at four-digit resolution. To study patterns of TCR occurrence, a later analysis re-analyzed previously published TCR beta repertoires from just over 650 donors and added high-resolution HLA genotyping. On average, roughly 200,000 unique TCR beta nucleotide sequences were sequenced per donor among 398 genotyped donors of the cohort, with roughly 18% of those sequences being non-productive. Genome-wide SNP genotypes for about 65% of the roughly 700 donors were used in a later genetic analysis, which treated that subset as a discovery cohort. A few DR-DQ haplotypes were handled as single units for association and clustering because linkage in the cohort was strong. Along with the approximately 700-subject first cohort, a separate validation cohort of about 110 different subjects was used. The later analysis used no new phenotypic data to find candidate immune exposures, relying instead on TCR beta sequences and their occurrence across donors. The study combined high-throughput TCR immunosequencing, statistical association of individual TCRs with disease status, and machine learning to predict cytomegalovirus infection status. The aim of the study was to test whether cataloging public T cell receptors could identify signatures of past pathogen exposure. The number of donors typed differed by locus, with about 629-640 for A, B, C, DRB1 and DQB1, around 520 for DQA1, about 610 for DPA1, and 450 to 480 for DPB1. Around 330 gigabases of sequencing data and 75 million to 85 million unique TCR sequences made up an early release that covered 640 HLA-typed donors. In an earlier analysis of 587 of the donors, high-throughput TCR beta sequencing was used to judge whether each TCR beta V gene segment behaved as functional or pseudogenic. Alongside the repertoire data, information on donor age, sex, ethnicity and CMV serostatus was compiled. All discovery cohort repertoires had been generated using a single sequencing platform.

The cohort consisted of 600 to 750 healthy bone marrow donors. All cohort members were sampled while nominally healthy, although unrecorded immune exposures were likely present. The donor was CMV seronegative and was included in the group of 352 seronegative cohort members. Each donor provided a peripheral blood sample, and peripheral blood mononuclear cells were used for TCR beta sequencing. The Qiagen DNeasy Blood Extraction Kit was used to extract genomic DNA from the blood cell samples. What the study reported, not specific to this receptor: Because counts were too low, about 17 rarely observed V segments, including chromosome 9 orphons, were excluded from the earlier analysis of several hundred of the donors. A later analysis associated around 16,000 TCR beta sequences with specific HLA alleles at a false discovery rate of 0.05. A further reported finding was that TCR beta sequences accurately predicted the HLA-A and HLA-B alleles for most subjects in the first cohort. Roughly uniform sequencing depth across donors was assumed in presence/absence analyses, although this assumption may not hold. A later genetic analysis reported fewer N-insertions in productive TCRs among donors in an Asian-associated ancestry cluster than the roughly 620-donor mean. It was suggested by the authors that the approach could potentially be generalized to other disease states and immunological phenotypes. In a later analysis, most CMV-associated TCR beta chains were found to appear HLA-restricted, with HLA associations seemingly driven largely by CMV exposure. In this cohort, only TCR beta chains were sequenced, and detectable features were limited by the absence of alpha or paired-chain data. When HLA alleles, especially DR and DQ, strongly co-occurred, TCR associations were difficult to assign to individual alleles. Because some donors lacked HLA typing at each locus, the association tests relied only on the typed subset. A later analysis found that TCR association rates varied across HLA loci, with DRB1 alleles showing the most associated TCRs and HLA-C alleles the fewest. Correlated functional status among segregating V segments might reflect linkage disequilibrium, but an unknown experimental factor could not be ruled out. Broadly in line with IMGT annotations, most TCR beta V segments showed up in productive rearrangements about 87% or about 30% of the time in an earlier analysis of several hundred of the donors. A group of highly shared sequence variants was considered likely to be a technical artifact of the sequencing pipeline. Cytomegalovirus status was reported to be diagnosed by the classifier with high specificity and sensitivity in both the original and validation cohorts. In a later analysis, HLA-associated TCR beta chains showed more clonal expansion and lower generation probabilities than non-associated chains that were equally common. Because the 87-base-pair reads could not distinguish some IMGT-functional V segments, including TRBV6-2 and TRBV6-3, those segments were excluded. Immune exposure information for the cohort was limited to CMV serostatus. Most TCR sequences were seen in very few donors, while some public TCRs were found in many individuals. A later genetic analysis associated a missense DCLRE1C variant with V-gene and J-gene trimming of TCR beta chains, and an independent cohort replicated the association. A total of some 180 TCR beta chains were listed by the study as associated with cytomegalovirus. Several of the top co-occurrence clusters appeared to be linked to parvovirus B19, influenza, CMV and Epstein-Barr virus, according to a later analysis. In vitro tests confirmed that a few of the cytomegalovirus-associated TCR beta chains recognize cytomegalovirus antigens.

For this chain, trimming is 5 bases at the V end and 1 base at the J end, and the number of junction bases without a gene match is 8. The CDR3 has 15 amino acids, counting the end cysteine and phenylalanine. Just the 45-base CDR3 DNA is kept, in frame starting at base 1. From the germline V gene, CDR1 is SGHVS and CDR2 is FQNEAQ. The library was made by the immunoSEQ multiplex PCR assay. A mixture of 60 forward primers for TCR Vbeta segments and 13 reverse primers for TCR Jbeta segments was used in the multiplex PCR. A multiplex PCR assay on genomic DNA amplified the CDR3 region of rearranged TCR beta genes. The amplified TCR beta libraries were sequenced on the Illumina HiSeq System as 87-base-pair reads. The study's own analysis went as follows. A later analysis tallied 75 million to 95 million unique TCR beta chains across the 666 repertoires, and about 12 million of those chains were shared by two or more donors. To remove PCR and sequencing errors, raw reads were error-corrected and collapsed into unique sequences using a nearest-neighbor algorithm that merged closely related sequences. Alignment of CDR3 sequences to IMGT reference sequences was used to assign V, D and J gene segments. Each retained sequence needed at least a six-nucleotide match to both a V gene segment and a J gene segment. Rearrangements were classified as productive when the CDR3 lacked stop codons and remained in frame with V and J, and all other rearrangements were classified as non-productive. Following IMGT convention, CDR3 was defined as the stretch from the second conserved V-encoded cysteine up to the conserved J-encoded phenylalanine. In an earlier analysis of 550 to 650 of the donors, sequences lacking an unambiguous match to a single V gene segment were excluded. An earlier analysis of just under 600 of the donors called V segments functional above 56.7% productive rearrangements and segregating when the between-donor standard deviation exceeded 5%. A statistical classification framework was developed to diagnose cytomegalovirus status using the catalog of TCR beta chain sequences. V and J gene assignment, in a later analysis, came from comparing TCR nucleotide sequences with IMGT/GENE-DB human TR gene sequences. In a later analysis, CDR3 sequences and most-parsimonious VDJ recombination scenarios were assigned using the TCRdist pipeline. In a later analysis, each TCR beta chain was defined by its CDR3 amino acid sequence together with its V-gene family, and reads without a unique V-gene family were excluded. In a later analysis, around 600 highly shared, low-generation-probability nucleotide sequences were removed to address suspected cross-contamination and a sequencing artifact. In a later analysis, a clonal expansion index for each public chain was calculated from normalized within-repertoire ranks of inferred template counts. In a later analysis, generation probabilities were computed with a VDJ recombination model fitted to out-of-frame rearrangements, and the resulting probabilities were checked against IGoR. A later analysis scored TCR-TCR, TCR-HLA and TCR-CMV co-occurrence with hypergeometric tests, applying a repertoire-size bias correction to TCR pairs. False discovery rates were estimated in a later analysis by permuting HLA or CMV assignments 20 times. In a later analysis, co-occurring TCRs were grouped using DBSCAN, and TCRdist sequence similarity was added for clustering within HLA-allele-positive subsets. Repertoires with fewer than 30,000 or more than 120,000 public chains, plus five repertoires with anomalous nucleotide sharing, were excluded from co-occurrence clustering. TCRdb re-hosts the immuneACCESS table, in-frame sequences only. Its copies lack some clones; in the studies checked, an unresolved V gene accounts for under half of them, and the cause for the rest is not known. D and trimming were read from the DNA, whereas the V and J calls and clone size are those reported in that table. The sample table records 90,000 to 150,000 clones; approximately 80% of these occur just once. More than 1.4% of the sample is held by the ten biggest clonotypes.

In this chain, TRBV7-8 is recombined with TRBJ2-7; 7 nucleotides in the junction match TRBD2. The TCR comes from a young woman in good health and CMV-seronegative. Sequencing was performed on PBMCs. This receptor has the CDR3 CASSPQVGGSYEQYF. The bases read TGTGCCAGCAGCCCTCAGGTGGGGGGGTCCTACGAGCAGTACTTC. The full variable domain, with segments outside the CDR3 supplied by the reference TRBV7-8 and TRBJ2-7 proteins, appears as GAGVSQSPRYKVAKRGQDVALRCDPISGHVSLFWYQQALGQGPEFLTYFQNEAQLDKSGLPSDRFFAERPEGSVSTLKIQRTQQEDSAVYLCASSPQVGGSYEQYFGPGTRLTVT.